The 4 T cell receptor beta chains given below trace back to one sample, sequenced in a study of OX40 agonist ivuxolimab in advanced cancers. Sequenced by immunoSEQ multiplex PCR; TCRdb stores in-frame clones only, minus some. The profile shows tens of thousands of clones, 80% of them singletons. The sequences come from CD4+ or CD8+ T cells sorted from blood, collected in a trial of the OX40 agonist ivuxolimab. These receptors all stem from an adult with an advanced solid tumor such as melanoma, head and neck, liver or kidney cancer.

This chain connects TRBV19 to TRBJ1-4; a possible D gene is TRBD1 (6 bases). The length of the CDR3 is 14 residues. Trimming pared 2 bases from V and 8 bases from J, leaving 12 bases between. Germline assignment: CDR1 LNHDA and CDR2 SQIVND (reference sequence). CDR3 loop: CASSIMTGTEKLFF. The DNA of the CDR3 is TGTGCCAGTAGTATAATGACAGGCACCGAAAAACTGTTTTTT.

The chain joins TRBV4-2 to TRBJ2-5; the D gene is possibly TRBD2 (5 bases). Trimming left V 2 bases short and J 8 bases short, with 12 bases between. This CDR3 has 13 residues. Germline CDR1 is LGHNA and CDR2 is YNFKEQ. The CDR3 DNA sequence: TGTGCCAGCAGCCAACTGACTACGGCCACCCAGTACTTC. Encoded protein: CASSQLTTATQYF.

CDR3 sequence (DNA): TGTGCCAGCAGGCCGGGAGGGGCGAATGAAAAACTGTTTTTT. Protein sequence: CASRPGGANEKLFF. The rearrangement links TRBV2 to TRBJ1-4; a possible D gene is TRBD1 (5 bases). The CDR3 consists of 14 residues. V dropped 6 bases and J dropped 5 bases, with 13 bases sitting between them. CDR1 is SNHLY and CDR2 is FYNNEI in the germline V gene. Full variable domain (rest looked up from reference TRBV2 and TRBJ1-4): EPEVTQTPSHQVTQMGQEVILRCVPISNHLYFYWYRQILGQKVEFLVSFYNNEISEKSEIFDDQFSVERPDGSNFTLKIRSTKLEDSAMYFCASRPGGANEKLFFGSGTQLSVL.

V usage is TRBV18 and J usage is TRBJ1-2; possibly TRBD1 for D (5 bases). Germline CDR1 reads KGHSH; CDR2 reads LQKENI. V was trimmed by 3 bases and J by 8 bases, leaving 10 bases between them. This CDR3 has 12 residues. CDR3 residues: CASSPDSSGYTF. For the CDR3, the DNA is TGTGCCAGCTCACCTGACAGCAGCGGCTACACCTTC.